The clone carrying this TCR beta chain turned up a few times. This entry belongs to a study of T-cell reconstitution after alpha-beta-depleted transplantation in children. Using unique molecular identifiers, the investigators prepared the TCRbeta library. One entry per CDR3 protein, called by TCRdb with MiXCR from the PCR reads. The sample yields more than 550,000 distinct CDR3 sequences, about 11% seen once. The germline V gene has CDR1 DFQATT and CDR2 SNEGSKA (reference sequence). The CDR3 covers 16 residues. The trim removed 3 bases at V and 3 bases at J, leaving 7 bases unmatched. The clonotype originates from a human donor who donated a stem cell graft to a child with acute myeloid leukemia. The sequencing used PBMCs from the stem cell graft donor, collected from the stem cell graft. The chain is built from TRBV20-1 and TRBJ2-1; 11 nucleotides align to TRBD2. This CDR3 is CSARRPSGRIYNEQFF. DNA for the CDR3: TGCAGTGCTAGGCGGCCTAGCGGGAGGATCTACAATGAGCAGTTCTTC.